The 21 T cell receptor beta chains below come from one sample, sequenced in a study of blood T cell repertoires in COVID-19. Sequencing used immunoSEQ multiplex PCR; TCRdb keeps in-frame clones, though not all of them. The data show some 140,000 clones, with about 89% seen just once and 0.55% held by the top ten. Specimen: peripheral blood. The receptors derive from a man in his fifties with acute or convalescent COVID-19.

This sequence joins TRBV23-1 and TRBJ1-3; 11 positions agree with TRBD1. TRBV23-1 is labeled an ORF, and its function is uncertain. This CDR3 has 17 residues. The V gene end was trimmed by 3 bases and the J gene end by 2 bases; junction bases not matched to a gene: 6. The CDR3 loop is CASSHGDRGVAGNTIYF. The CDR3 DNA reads TGCGCCAGCAGTCACGGGGACAGGGGGGTCGCTGGAAACACCATATATTTT.

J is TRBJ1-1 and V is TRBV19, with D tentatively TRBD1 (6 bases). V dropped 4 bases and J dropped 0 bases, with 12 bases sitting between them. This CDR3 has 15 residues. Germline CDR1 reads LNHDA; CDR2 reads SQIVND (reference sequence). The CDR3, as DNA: TGTGCCAGTAGTACCGTGGGACAACTGAACACTGAAGCTTTCTTT. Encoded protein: CASSTVGQLNTEAFF.

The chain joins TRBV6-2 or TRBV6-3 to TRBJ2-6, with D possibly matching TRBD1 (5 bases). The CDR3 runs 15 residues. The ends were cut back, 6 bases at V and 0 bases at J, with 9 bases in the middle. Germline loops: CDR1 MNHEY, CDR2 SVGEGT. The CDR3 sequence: CASSPGHSGANVLTF. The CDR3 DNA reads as TGTGCCAGCAGCCCCGGACACTCTGGGGCCAACGTCCTGACTTTC.

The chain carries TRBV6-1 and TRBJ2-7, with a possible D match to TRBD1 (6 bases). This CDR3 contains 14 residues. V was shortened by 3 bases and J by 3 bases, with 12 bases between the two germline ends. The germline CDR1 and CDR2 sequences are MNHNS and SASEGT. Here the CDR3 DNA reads TGTGCCAGCAGTGAGAAGGGACACGTCTACGAGCAGTACTTC. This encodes CASSEKGHVYEQYF.

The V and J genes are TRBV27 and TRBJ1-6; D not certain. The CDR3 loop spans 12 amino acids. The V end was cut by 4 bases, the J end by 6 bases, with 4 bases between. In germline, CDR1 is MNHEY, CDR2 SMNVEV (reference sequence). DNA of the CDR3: TGTGCCAGCAGTTCTTCTAATTCACCCCTCCACTTT. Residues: CASSSSNSPLHF.

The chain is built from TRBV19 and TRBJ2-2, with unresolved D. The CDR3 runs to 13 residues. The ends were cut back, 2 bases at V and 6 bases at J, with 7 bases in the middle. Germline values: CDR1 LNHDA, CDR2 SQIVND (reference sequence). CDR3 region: CASSISYAGELFF. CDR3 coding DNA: TGTGCCAGTAGTATATCTTATGCCGGGGAGCTGTTTTTT.

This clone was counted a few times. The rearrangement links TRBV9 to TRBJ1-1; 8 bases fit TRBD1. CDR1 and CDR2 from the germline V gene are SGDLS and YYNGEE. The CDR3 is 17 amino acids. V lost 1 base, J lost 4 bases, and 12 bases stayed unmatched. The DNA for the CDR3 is TGTGCCAGCAGCGTATGGCCCGCAGGGGGCTTTGGCACTGAAGCTTTCTTT. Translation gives CASSVWPAGGFGTEAFF.

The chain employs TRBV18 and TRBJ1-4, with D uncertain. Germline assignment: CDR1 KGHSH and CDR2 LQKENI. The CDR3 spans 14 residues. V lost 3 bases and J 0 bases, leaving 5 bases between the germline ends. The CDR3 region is CASSPGATNEKLFF. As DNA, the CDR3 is TGTGCCAGCTCACCCGGAGCAACTAATGAAAAACTGTTTTTT.

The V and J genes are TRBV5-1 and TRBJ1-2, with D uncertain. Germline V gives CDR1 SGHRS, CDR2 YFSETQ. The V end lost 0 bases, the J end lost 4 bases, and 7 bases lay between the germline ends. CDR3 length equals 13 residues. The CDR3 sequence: CASSLETPYGYTF. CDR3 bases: TGCGCCAGCAGCTTGGAGACACCCTATGGCTACACCTTC.

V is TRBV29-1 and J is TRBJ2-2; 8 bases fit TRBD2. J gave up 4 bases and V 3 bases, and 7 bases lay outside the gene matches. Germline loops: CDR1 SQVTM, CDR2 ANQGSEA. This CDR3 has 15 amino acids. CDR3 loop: CSVDSPGGVTGELFF. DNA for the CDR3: TGCAGCGTTGATTCCCCGGGGGGGGTCACCGGGGAGCTGTTTTTT.

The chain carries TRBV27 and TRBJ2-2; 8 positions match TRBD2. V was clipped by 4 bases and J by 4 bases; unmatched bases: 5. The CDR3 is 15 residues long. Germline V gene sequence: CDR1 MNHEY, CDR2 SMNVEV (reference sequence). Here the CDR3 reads CASSSAGAVTGELFF. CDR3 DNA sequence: TGTGCCAGCAGTTCAGCGGGAGCGGTCACCGGGGAGCTGTTTTTT.

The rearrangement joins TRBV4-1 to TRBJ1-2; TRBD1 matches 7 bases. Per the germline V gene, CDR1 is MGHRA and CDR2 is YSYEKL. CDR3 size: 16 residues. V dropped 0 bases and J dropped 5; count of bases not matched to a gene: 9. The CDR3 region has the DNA TGCGCCAGCAGCCAAGATGGCCTTGAGGGGGCGTATGGCTACACCTTC. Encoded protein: CASSQDGLEGAYGYTF.

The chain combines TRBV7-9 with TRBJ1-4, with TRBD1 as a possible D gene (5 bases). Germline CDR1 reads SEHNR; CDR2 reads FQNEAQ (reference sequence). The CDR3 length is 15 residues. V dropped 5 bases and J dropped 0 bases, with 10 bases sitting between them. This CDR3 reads CASSPTGATNEKLFF. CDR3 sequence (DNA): TGTGCCAGCAGCCCCACAGGTGCAACTAATGAAAAACTGTTTTTT.

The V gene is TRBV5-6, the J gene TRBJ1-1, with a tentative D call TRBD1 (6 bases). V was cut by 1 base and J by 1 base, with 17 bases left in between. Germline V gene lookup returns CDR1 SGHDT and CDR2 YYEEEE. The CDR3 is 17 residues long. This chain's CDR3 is CASSLWHIQGRNTEAFF. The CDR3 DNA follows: TGTGCCAGCAGCTTGTGGCACATTCAGGGGAGGAACACTGAAGCTTTCTTT.

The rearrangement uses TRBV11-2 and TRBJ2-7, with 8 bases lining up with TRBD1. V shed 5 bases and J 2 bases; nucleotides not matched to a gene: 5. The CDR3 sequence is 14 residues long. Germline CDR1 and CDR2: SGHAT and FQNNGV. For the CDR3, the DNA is TGTGCCAGCAGCAAGGGACAGGAAACCTACGAGCAGTACTTC. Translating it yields CASSKGQETYEQYF.

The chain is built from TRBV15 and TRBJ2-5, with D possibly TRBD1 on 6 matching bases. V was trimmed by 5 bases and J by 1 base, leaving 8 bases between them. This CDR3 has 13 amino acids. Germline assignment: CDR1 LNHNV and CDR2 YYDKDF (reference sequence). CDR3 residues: CATSGTFQETQYF. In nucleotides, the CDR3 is TGTGCCACCAGCGGGACATTCCAAGAGACCCAGTACTTC. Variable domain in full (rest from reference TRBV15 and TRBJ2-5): DAMVIQNPRYQVTQFGKPVTLSCSQTLNHNVMYWYQQKSSQAPKLLFHYYDKDFNNEADTPDNFQSRRPNTSFCFLDIRSPGLGDTAMYLCATSGTFQETQYFGPGTRLLVL.

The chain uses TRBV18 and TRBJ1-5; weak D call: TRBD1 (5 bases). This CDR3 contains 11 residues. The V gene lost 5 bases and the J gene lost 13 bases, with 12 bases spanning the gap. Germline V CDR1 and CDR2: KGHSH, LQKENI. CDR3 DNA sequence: TGTGCCAGCTCAACGGGACTTAAACAGCATTTT. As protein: CASSTGLKQHF.

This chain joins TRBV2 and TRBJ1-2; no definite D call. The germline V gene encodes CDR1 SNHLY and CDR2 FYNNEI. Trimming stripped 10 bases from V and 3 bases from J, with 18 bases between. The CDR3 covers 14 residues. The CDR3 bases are TGTGCCACCGAAGACGTCGGGTCTTACTATGGCTACACCTTC. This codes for CATEDVGSYYGYTF. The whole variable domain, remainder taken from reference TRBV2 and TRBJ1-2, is EPEVTQTPSHQVTQMGQEVILRCVPISNHLYFYWYRQILGQKVEFLVSFYNNEISEKSEIFDDQFSVERPDGSNFTLKIRSTKLEDSAMYFCATEDVGSYYGYTFGSGTRLTVV.

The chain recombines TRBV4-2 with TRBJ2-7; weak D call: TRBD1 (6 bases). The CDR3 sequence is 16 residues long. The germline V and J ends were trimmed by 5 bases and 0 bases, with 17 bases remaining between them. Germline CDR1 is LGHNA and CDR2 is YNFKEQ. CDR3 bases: TGTGCCAGCAGCATTAATGAAGACAGGTTCTCCTACGAGCAGTACTTC. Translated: CASSINEDRFSYEQYF.

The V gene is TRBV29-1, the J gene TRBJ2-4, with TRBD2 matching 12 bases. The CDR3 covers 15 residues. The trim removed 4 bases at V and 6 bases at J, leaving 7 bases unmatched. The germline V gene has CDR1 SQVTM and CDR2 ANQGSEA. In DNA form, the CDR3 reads TGCAGCGTTGTCCTAGCGGGAGGGCCGGGAAACATTCAGTACTTC. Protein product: CSVVLAGGPGNIQYF.

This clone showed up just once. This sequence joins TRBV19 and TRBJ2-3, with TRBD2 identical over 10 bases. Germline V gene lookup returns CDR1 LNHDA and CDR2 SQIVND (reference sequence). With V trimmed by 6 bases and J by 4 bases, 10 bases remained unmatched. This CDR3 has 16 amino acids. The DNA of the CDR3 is TGTGCCAGTAGCCGGGGTATAGCGGGAGGTTCAGATACGCAGTATTTT. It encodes CASSRGIAGGSDTQYF.